These 16 T cell receptor beta chains were all obtained from the same sample, sequenced in a study of cytomegalovirus exposure and HLA in healthy donors. PCR employed 60 Vbeta and 13 Jbeta primers. The method was immunoSEQ multiplex PCR; TCRdb's version includes in-frame clones alone and lacks a portion of them. The table records roughly 120,000 clones, around 62% of them present only once. The sample was PBMCs. These receptors came from a woman aged 40 to 50 in good health and CMV-seropositive.

This clone has a handful of counts. The CDR3 here is CASSVGTSVSLTQYF. In DNA, the CDR3 is TGTGCCAGCAGCGTCGGGACTAGCGTTTCTCTTACGCAGTATTTT. The chain employs TRBV7-6 and TRBJ2-3, with TRBD2 identical over 10 bases. Germline assignment: CDR1 SGHVS and CDR2 FNYEAQ. Trimming cost V 5 bases and J 8 bases; bases outside gene matches: 10. The CDR3 spans 15 residues.

The chain couples TRBV18 to TRBJ1-4; 9 bases fit TRBD1. From germline, CDR1 is KGHSH and CDR2 LQKENI. Trimming cost V 2 bases and J 8 bases; bases outside gene matches: 6. This CDR3 comprises 15 residues. For the CDR3, the DNA is TGTGCCAGCTCACCAACAGGGGGCGCGCAGGAAAAACTGTTTTTT. Protein: CASSPTGGAQEKLFF.

The V call is TRBV6-5, the J call TRBJ1-3; 7 bases fit TRBD1. This CDR3 region has 15 residues. Unmatched junction bases numbered 4, after V lost 5 bases and J lost 0 bases. Germline V gene sequence: CDR1 MNHEY, CDR2 SVGAGI. CDR3 sequence reads: CASSRNRGSGNTIYF. The CDR3 DNA sequence: TGTGCCAGCAGTCGGAACAGGGGCTCTGGAAACACCATATATTTT.

This clone was found a few times. This chain connects TRBV7-2 to TRBJ1-1; D remains ambiguous. Germline V lookup: CDR1 SGHTA, CDR2 FQGNSA. The CDR3 is 13 amino acids. With 5 bases removed from V and 7 bases from J, the gap between germline ends came to 14 bases. CDR3 DNA sequence: TGTGCCAGCAGCATGGGAGGCCTCCATGAAGCTTTCTTT. Protein sequence: CASSMGGLHEAFF.

V usage is TRBV5-1 and J usage is TRBJ2-3; 11 bases agree with TRBD2. V gave up 5 bases and J gave up 5 bases; unmatched junction bases: 10. In germline, CDR1 is SGHRS, CDR2 YFSETQ. The CDR3 covers 16 residues. The CDR3 DNA follows: TGCGCCAGCAGTCCTCCCTCTAGCGGGAGGCAAGATACGCAGTATTTT. It encodes CASSPPSSGRQDTQYF.

This rearrangement joins TRBV6-5 to TRBJ2-1, with 7 nucleotides matching TRBD2. CDR1 is MNHEY, CDR2 SVGAGI, per germline. The CDR3 has 15 amino acids. V shed 4 bases and J 8 bases; nucleotides not matched to a gene: 11. CDR3 amino acids: CASSFSGPPKDEQFF. The CDR3 nucleotides read TGTGCCAGCAGTTTTAGCGGGCCGCCGAAAGATGAGCAGTTCTTC.

The chain has TRBV5-4 and TRBJ2-3; TRBD2 matches 10 bases. V lost 3 bases to trimming and J lost 4 bases; unmatched junction nucleotides: 5. Germline assignment: CDR1 SGHNT and CDR2 YYREEE (reference sequence). This CDR3 region has 15 residues. The CDR3 bases are TGTGCCAGCAGCTGGAGGCTAGCGGGAGCAGATACGCAGTATTTT. This encodes CASSWRLAGADTQYF.

The rearrangement links TRBV27 to TRBJ2-7; 13 nucleotides line up with TRBD2. V lost 4 bases, J lost 4 bases, and 1 base stayed unmatched. The CDR3 has 14 amino acids. From germline, CDR1 is MNHEY and CDR2 SMNVEV (reference sequence). The CDR3 is CASSWTSGSYEQYF. The CDR3 DNA reads as TGTGCCAGCAGTTGGACTAGCGGGAGTTACGAGCAGTACTTC.

This clone was counted a single time. The rearrangement links TRBV21-1 to TRBJ2-1; the table's D call, TRBD2, has no DNA check behind it. TRBV21-1 represents a pseudogene. CDR3 length equals 18 residues. The CDR3 region has the DNA TGTGCCAGCAGCCTTACGGCGGGCGGGAGGGGGATCTACAATGAGCAGTTCTTC. Its translation: CASSLTAGGRGIYNEQFF.

V usage is TRBV5-1 and J usage is TRBJ2-5; D may be TRBD2 (6 bases). Trimming took 4 bases from V and 4 from J, leaving 14 bases between them. The CDR3 spans 14 residues. Germline V gene sequence: CDR1 SGHRS, CDR2 YFSETQ. CDR3 nucleotide sequence: TGCGCCAGCAGCAGAGCCGGGAGTAGAGAGACCCAGTACTTC. Translation gives CASSRAGSRETQYF.

Remarks on this clone: Germline and junction disagree at one end, which may indicate a read error. Other DNA sequences of this sample code for an identical CDR3. This chain joins TRBV20-1 and TRBJ1-4; D is ambiguous. Germline lookup yields CDR1 DFQATT and CDR2 SNEGSKA (reference sequence). The CDR3 is 11 amino acids. CDR3 region: CSAISGRQLFF. The DNA of the CDR3 is TGCAGTGCTATTTCGGGGAGACAACTGTTTTTC.

This clone was seen a few times. The V call is TRBV6-5, the J call TRBJ1-1; D gene unclear. Germline-derived CDR1 and CDR2 are MNHEY and SVGAGI. The CDR3 has 14 amino acids. V was trimmed by 5 bases and J by 1 base, leaving 11 bases between them. Written as DNA, the CDR3 is TGTGCCAGCAGTCCAGAAGGAGCGAACACTGAAGCTTTCTTT. This sequence encodes CASSPEGANTEAFF.

The V call is TRBV7-9, the J call TRBJ2-7; the D is unclear. The V gene lost 1 base and the J gene lost 6 bases, with 7 bases spanning the gap. The CDR3 loop spans 12 amino acids. Germline V gene lookup returns CDR1 SEHNR and CDR2 FQNEAQ (reference sequence). The CDR3 DNA sequence: TGTGCCAGCAGCTTAGGTGCGGTCGAGCAGTACTTC. Translation: CASSLGAVEQYF.

This clone came up many times. J is TRBJ2-7 and V is TRBV5-6; D call uncertain. The CDR3 spans 15 residues. The V gene's germline CDR1 is SGHDT and CDR2 YYEEEE. V lost 0 bases and J 0 bases, leaving 10 bases between the germline ends. The CDR3 bases are TGTGCCAGCAGCTTGGCTTTGTCGGGCTCCTACGAGCAGTACTTC. Amino acids: CASSLALSGSYEQYF.

CDR3 sequence (DNA): TGTGCCAGCAGCGGGGGGGTCGGGGACAATGAGCAGTTCTTC. Protein sequence: CASSGGVGDNEQFF. The rearrangement uses TRBV7-3 and TRBJ2-1; 7 nucleotides agree with TRBD2. J lost 5 bases, V lost 5 bases, and 6 bases had no gene match. CDR1 is SGHTA, CDR2 FQGTGA, per germline. The CDR3 has 14 amino acids.

The chain's CDR3 is CASSIAGWNEQFF. CDR3 nucleotides: TGCGCCAGCAGTATTGCGGGATGGAATGAGCAGTTCTTC. The rearrangement links TRBV4-3 to TRBJ2-1, with D perhaps TRBD2 (6 bases). V was pared by 6 bases and J by 7 bases, with 13 bases between. The CDR3 has 13 residues. Germline V gives CDR1 LGHNA, CDR2 YSLEER.